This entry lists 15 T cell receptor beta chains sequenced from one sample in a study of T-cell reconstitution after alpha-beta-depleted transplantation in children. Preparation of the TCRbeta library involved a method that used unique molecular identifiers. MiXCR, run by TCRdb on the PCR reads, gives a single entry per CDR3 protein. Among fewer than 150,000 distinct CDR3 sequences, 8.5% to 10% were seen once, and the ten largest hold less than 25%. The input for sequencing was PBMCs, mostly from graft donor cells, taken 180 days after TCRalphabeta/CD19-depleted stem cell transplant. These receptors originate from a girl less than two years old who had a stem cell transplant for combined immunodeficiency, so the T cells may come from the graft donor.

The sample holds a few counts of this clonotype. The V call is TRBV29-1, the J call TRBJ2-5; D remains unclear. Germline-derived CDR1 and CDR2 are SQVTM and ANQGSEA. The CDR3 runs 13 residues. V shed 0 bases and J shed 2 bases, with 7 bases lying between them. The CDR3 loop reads CSVEDMRQETQYF. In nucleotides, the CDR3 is TGCAGCGTTGAAGATATGAGACAAGAGACCCAGTACTTC.

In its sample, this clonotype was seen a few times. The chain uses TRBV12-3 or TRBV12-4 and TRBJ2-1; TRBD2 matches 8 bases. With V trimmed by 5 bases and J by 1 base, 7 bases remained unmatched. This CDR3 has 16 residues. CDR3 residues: CASSIRTSYSYNEQFF. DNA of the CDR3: TGTGCCAGCAGTATCAGGACTAGCTATTCCTACAATGAGCAGTTCTTC.

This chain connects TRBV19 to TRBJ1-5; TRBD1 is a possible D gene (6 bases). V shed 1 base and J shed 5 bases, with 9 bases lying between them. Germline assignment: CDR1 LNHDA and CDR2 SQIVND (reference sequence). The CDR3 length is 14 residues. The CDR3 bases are TGTGCCAGTAGTATAGGGGGGGCCCATCAGCCCCAGCATTTT. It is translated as CASSIGGAHQPQHF.

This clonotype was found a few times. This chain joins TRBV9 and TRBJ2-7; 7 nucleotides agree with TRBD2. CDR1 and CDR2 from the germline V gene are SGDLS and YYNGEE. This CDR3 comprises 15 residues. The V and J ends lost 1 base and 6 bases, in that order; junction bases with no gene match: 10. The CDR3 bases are TGTGCCAGCAGCGTAAACAGCCGGGACTATCGCGAGCAGTACTTC. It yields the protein CASSVNSRDYREQYF. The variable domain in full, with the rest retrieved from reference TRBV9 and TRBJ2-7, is DSGVTQTPKHLITATGQRVTLRCSPRSGDLSVYWYQQSLDQGLQFLIQYYNGEERAKGNILERFSAQQFPDLHSELNLSSLELGDSALYFCASSVNSRDYREQYFGPGTRLTVT.

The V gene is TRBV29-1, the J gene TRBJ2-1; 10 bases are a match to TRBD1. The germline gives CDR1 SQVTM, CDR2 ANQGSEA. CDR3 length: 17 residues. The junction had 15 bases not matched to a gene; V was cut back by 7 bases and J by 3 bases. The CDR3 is CSGRRDRGRSDYNEQFF. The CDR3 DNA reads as TGCAGCGGCAGAAGAGACAGGGGGCGCTCGGACTACAATGAGCAGTTCTTC.

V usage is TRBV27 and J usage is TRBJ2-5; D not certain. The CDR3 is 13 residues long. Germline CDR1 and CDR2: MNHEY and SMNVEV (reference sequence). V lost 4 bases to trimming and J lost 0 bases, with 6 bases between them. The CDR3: CASSSMYQETQYF. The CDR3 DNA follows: TGTGCCAGCAGTTCTATGTACCAAGAGACCCAGTACTTC.

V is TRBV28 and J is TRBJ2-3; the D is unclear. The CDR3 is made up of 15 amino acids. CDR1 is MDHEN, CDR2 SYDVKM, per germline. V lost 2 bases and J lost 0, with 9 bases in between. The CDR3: CASSLLSTSTDTQYF. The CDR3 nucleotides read TGTGCCAGCAGTTTACTATCGACTAGCACAGATACGCAGTATTTT.

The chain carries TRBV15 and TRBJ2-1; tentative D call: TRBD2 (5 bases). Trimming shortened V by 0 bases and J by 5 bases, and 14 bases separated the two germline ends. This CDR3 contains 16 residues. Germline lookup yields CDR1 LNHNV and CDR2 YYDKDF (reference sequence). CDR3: CATSRDRGFYHNEQFF. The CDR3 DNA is TGTGCCACCAGCAGAGATCGGGGTTTCTATCACAATGAGCAGTTCTTC.

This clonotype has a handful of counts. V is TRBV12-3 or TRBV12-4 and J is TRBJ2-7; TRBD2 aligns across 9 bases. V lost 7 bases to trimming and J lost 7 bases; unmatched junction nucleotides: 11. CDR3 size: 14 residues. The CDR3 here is CASTASGIYEEQYF. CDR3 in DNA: TGTGCCAGCACAGCTAGCGGGATATATGAGGAGCAGTACTTC.

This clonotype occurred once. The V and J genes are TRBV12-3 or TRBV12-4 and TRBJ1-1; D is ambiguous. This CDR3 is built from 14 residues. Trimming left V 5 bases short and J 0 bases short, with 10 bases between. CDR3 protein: CASSPRRVNTEAFF. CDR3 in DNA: TGTGCCAGCAGTCCCCGACGCGTGAACACTGAAGCTTTCTTT.

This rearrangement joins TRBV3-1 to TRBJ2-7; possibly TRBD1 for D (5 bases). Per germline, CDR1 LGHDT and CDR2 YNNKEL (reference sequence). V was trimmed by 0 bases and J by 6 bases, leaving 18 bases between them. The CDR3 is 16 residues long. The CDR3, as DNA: TGTGCCAGCAGCCAAGACCCGAACCCTCCTCAGGGCGAGCAGTACTTC. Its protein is CASSQDPNPPQGEQYF.

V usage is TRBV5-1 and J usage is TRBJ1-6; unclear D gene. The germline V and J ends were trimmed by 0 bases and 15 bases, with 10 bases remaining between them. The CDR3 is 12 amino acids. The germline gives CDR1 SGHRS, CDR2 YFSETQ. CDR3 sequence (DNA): TGCGCCAGCAGCTTGGCCGGGGAGGGCCTCCACTTT. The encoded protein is CASSLAGEGLHF.

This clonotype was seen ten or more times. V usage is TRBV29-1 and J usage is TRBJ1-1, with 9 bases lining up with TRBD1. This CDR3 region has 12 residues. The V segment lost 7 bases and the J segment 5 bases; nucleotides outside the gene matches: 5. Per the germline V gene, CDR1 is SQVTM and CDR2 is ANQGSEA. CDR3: CSGDRAGTEAFF. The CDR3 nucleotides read TGCAGCGGGGACAGGGCGGGAACTGAAGCTTTCTTT.

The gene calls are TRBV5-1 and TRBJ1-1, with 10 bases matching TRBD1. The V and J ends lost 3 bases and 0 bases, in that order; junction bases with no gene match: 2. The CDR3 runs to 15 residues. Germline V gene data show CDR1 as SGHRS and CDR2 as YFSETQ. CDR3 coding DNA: TGCGCCAGCAGCTGGACAGGGGGGATGAACACTGAAGCTTTCTTT. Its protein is CASSWTGGMNTEAFF.

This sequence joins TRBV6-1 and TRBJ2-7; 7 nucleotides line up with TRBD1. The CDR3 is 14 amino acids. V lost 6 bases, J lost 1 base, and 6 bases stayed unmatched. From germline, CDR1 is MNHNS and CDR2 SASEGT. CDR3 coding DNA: TGTGCCAGCAGCCGGGACAGACAATCCTACGAGCAGTACTTC. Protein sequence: CASSRDRQSYEQYF.